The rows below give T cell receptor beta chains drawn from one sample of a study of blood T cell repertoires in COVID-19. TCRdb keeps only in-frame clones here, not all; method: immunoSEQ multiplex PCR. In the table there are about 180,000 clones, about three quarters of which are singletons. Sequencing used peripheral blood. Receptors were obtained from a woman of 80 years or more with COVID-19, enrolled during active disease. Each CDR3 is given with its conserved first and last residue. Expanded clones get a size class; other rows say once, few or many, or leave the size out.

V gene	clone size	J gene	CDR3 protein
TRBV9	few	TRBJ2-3	CASSGWTTLTDTQYF
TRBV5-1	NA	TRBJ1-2	CASSWGDYGYTF
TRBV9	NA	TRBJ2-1	CASSPSAGTNHNEQFF
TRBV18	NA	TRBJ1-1	CASSVQGNTEAFF
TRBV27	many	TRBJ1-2	CASSLYLSANYGYTF
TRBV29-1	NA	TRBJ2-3	CSVGGLAGDADTQYF
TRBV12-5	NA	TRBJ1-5	CASGNTGSNQPQHF
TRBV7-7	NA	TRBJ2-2	CASSVLAGLNTGELFF
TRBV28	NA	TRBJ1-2	CASSFETGRPNYGYTF
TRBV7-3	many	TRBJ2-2	CASSFSRDNTGELFF
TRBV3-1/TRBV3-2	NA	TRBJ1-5	CASSPSVGNQPQHF
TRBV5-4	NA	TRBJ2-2	CASSLGLAGAVDTGELFF
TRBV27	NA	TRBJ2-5	CASSSSSGGVSQYF
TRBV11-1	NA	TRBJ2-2	CASSPHSEAGELFF